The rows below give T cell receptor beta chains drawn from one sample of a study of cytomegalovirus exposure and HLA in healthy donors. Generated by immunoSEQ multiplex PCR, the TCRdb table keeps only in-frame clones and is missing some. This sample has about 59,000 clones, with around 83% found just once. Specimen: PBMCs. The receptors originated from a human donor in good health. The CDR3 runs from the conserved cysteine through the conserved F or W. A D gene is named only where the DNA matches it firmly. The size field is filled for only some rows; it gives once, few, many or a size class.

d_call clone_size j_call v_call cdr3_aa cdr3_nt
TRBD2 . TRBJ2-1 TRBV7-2 CASSLEGTSGRHNNEQFF TGTGCCAGCAGCTTAGAGGGGACTAGCGGGAGGCACAACAATGAGCAGTTCTTC
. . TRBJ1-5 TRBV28 CASKAATRRVDQPQHF TGTGCCAGCAAAGCAGCGACCCGGAGGGTGGATCAGCCCCAGCATTTT
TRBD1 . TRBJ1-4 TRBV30 CAWVAGTAATNEKLFF TGTGCCTGGGTTGCAGGGACAGCAGCAACTAATGAAAAACTGTTTTTT
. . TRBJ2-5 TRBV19 CASSPGQPRETQYF TGTGCCAGTAGTCCAGGACAGCCACGAGAGACCCAGTACTTC
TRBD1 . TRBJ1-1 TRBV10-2 CASSARQGGYSEAFF TGCGCCAGCAGCGCTAGACAGGGAGGTTATTCTGAAGCTTTCTTT
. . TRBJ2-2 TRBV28 CASSLARPNTGELFF TGTGCCAGCAGTTTGGCCAGGCCGAACACCGGGGAGCTGTTTTTT
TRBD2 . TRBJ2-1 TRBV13 CASSLVPGVSSGTYNEQFF TGTGCCAGCAGCTTAGTTCCAGGTGTGTCTAGCGGGACTTACAATGAGCAGTTCTTC
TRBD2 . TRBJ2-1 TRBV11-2 CASSLTLREGEQFF TGTGCCAGCAGCTTAACCCTGCGGGAGGGTGAGCAGTTCTTC
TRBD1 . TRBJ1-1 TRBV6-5 CASSRDSSEAFF TGTGCCAGCAGCCGGGACAGCTCGGAAGCTTTCTTT
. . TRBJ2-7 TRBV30 CAWTTTGRFYEQYF TGTGCCTGGACGACGACAGGGAGGTTCTACGAGCAGTACTTC
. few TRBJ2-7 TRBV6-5 CASSYSPQGGYEQYF TGTGCCAGCAGTTACTCGCCCCAGGGGGGCTACGAGCAGTACTTC
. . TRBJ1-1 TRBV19 CASSRGGPGTEAFF TGTGCCAGTAGTCGGGGGGGGCCTGGCACTGAAGCTTTCTTT
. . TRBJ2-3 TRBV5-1 CASSPGPSPDTQYF TGCGCCAGCAGCCCCGGTCCATCCCCTGATACGCAGTATTTT
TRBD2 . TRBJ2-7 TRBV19 CASSETSGSVYEQYF TGTGCCAGTAGTGAAACTAGCGGGAGTGTCTACGAGCAGTACTTC
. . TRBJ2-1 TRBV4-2 CASSQDLGDYNEQFF TGTGCCAGCAGCCAAGATCTCGGGGACTACAATGAGCAGTTCTTC
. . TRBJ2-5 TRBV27 CASSFARQETQYF TGTGCCAGCAGTTTCGCGAGACAAGAGACCCAGTACTTC
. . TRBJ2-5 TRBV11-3 CASSLDSLQETQYF TGTGCCAGCAGCTTAGATTCTCTTCAAGAGACCCAGTACTTC
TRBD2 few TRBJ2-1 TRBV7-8 CASSLIPGTSPYNEQFF TGTGCCAGCAGCTTAATCCCCGGGACTAGTCCGTACAATGAGCAGTTCTTC
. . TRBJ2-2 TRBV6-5 CASSYNRASGELFF TGTGCCAGCAGTTACAACAGGGCTTCCGGGGAGCTGTTTTTC
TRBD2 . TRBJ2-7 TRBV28 CASREGLAVTYEQYF TGTGCCAGCAGGGAGGGACTAGCGGTTACCTACGAGCAGTACTTC
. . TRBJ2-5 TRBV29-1 CSVEDPRTAQETQYF TGCAGCGTTGAAGACCCCCGGACAGCCCAAGAGACCCAGTACTTC
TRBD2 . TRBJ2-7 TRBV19 CASSIDLGGGAAYEQYF TGTGCCAGTAGTATAGATCTGGGCGGGGGGGCCGCCTACGAGCAGTACTTC
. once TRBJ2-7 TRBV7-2 CASSLAREPAYEQYF TGTGCCAGCAGCTTAGCGAGGGAGCCGGCCTACGAGCAGTACTTC
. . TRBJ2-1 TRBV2 CASRDIFYNEQFF TGTGCCAGCCGGGACATCTTCTACAATGAGCAGTTCTTC
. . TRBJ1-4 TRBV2 CASSEPGGSEKLFF TGTGCCAGCAGTGAACCCGGGGGTAGTGAAAAACTGTTTTTT
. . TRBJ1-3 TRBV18 CASSQGSGNTIYF TGTGCCAGCTCACAGGGGTCTGGAAACACCATATATTTT
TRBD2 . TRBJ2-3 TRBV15 CATSRKRAGGPDTQYF TGTGCCACCAGCAGGAAAAGAGCGGGGGGGCCAGATACGCAGTATTTT
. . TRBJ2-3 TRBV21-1 CASSKNQGDRFIYADTQYF TGTGCCAGCAGCAAAAACCAGGGGGACAGATTTATCTACGCAGATACGCAGTATTTT
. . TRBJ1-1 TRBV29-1 CSVVPSIGGENTEAFF TGCAGCGTTGTTCCCTCTATAGGAGGGGAGAACACTGAAGCTTTCTTT
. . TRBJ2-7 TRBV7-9 CASSLDRDEQYF TGTGCCAGCAGCTTAGACCGCGACGAGCAGTACTTC
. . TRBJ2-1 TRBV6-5 CASSYSTGGPIWEQFF TGTGCCAGCAGTTACTCGACCGGGGGGCCAATTTGGGAGCAGTTCTTC
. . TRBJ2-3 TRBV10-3 CAIRDSLGTDTQYF TGTGCCATCAGGGACAGTTTGGGCACAGATACGCAGTATTTT
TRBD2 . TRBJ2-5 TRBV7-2 CASSMASGGAGWETQYF TGTGCCAGCAGCATGGCTAGCGGGGGGGCCGGGTGGGAGACCCAGTACTTC
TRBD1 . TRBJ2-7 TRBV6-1 CASRNRDRDGEQYF TGTGCCAGCAGGAACCGGGACAGGGATGGCGAGCAGTACTTC
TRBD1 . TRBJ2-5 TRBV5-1 CASRPYRGRWETQYF TGCGCCAGCAGACCATACAGGGGGCGCTGGGAGACCCAGTACTTC
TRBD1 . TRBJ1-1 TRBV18 CASSPSGGNTEAFF TGTGCCAGCTCACCCTCAGGGGGTAACACTGAAGCTTTCTTT
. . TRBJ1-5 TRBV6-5 CASSYRGGSGASAQHF TGTGCCAGCAGTTACCGGGGGGGTTCGGGTGCTTCGGCCCAGCATTTT
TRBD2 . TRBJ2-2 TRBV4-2 CASSLSALAGNTGELFF TGTGCCAGCAGCCTATCAGCCCTAGCGGGGAACACCGGGGAGCTGTTTTTT
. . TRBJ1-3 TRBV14 CASSVTRGDSGNTIYF TGTGCCAGCAGCGTAACCAGGGGAGACTCTGGAAACACCATATATTTT
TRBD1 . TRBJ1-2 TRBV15 CATSRDQGVYYGYTF TGTGCCACCAGCAGAGACCAGGGGGTCTACTATGGCTACACCTTC
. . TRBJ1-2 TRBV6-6 CASSPHRDSPYGYTF TGTGCCAGCAGTCCACACCGGGACTCACCCTATGGCTACACCTTC
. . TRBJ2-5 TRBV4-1 CASSQGRTLRETQYF TGCGCCAGCAGCCAAGGAAGAACTCTCAGGGAGACCCAGTACTTC
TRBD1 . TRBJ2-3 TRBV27 CASIVQGGSISTQYF TGTGCCAGCATCGTACAAGGGGGCTCGATCTCTACGCAGTATTTT
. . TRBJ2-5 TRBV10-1 CASSESTLLGWETQYF TGCGCCAGCAGTGAGTCGACATTACTGGGTTGGGAGACCCAGTACTTC
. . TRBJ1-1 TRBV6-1 CASSGSGEFEAFF TGTGCCAGCAGTGGATCCGGGGAATTTGAAGCTTTCTTT
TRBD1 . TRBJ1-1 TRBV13 CASSLGGGVMNTEAFF TGTGCCAGCAGCTTAGGAGGGGGCGTCATGAACACTGAAGCTTTCTTT
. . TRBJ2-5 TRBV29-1 CSARTVQETQYF TGCAGCGCCCGGACAGTCCAAGAGACCCAGTACTTC
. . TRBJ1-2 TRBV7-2 CASSLGGHYGYTF TGTGCCAGCAGCTTAGGGGGGCACTATGGCTACACCTTC
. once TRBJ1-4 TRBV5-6 CASSLDSRGSEKLFF TGTGCCAGCAGCTTGGACAGTCGAGGGAGTGAAAAACTGTTTTTT
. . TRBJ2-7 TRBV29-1 CSVDWGDPGEQYF TGCAGCGTTGATTGGGGGGACCCGGGCGAGCAGTACTTC
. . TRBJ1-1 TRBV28 CASSLTVAGMNTEAFF TGTGCCAGCAGTTTAACAGTGGCAGGGATGAACACTGAAGCTTTCTTT
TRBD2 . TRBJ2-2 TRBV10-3 CATRGGGGDTGELFF TGTGCCACCAGGGGCGGGGGGGGTGACACCGGGGAGCTGTTTTTT
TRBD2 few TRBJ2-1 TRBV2 CASRVAAGGEQFF TGTGCCAGCAGGGTCGCAGCGGGGGGTGAGCAGTTCTTC
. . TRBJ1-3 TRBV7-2 CASSLAAGLNTIYF TGTGCCAGCAGCTTAGCGGCAGGGTTGAACACCATATATTTT
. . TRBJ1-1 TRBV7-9 CSSSSFMNTEAFF TGTTCCAGCAGCTCTTTTATGAACACTGAAGCTTTCTTT
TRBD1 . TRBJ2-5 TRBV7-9 CSSSLAGTGGVGETQYF TGTTCCAGCAGCTTAGCCGGGACAGGGGGCGTTGGTGAGACCCAGTACTTC
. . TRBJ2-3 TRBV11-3 CASSNAGGRADTQYF TGTGCCAGCAGCAACGCCGGGGGACGAGCAGATACGCAGTATTTT
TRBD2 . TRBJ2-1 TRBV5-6 CASGFSGRGYYNEQFF TGTGCCAGCGGTTTTAGCGGGAGAGGCTACTACAATGAGCAGTTCTTC
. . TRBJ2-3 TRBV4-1 CASALGVGDTQYF TGCGCCAGTGCATTAGGGGTTGGAGATACGCAGTATTTT